Listed here are 30 T cell receptor beta chains from one sample, sequenced in a study of CD8 T cells in Susac syndrome. Random hexamers primed reverse transcription of about 0.45 to 1 ug RNA. TCRdb called the immunoSEQ multiplex PCR reads again in MiXCR, with one record for every CDR3 protein. The sample comprises fewer than 200,000 distinct CDR3 sequences, 85% to 95% of which are singletons, and 0.1% rests with the top ten. The sample consisted of CD4+ T cells from PBMCs. Receptor source: a human donor in good health.

This chain joins TRBV7-9 and TRBJ1-2; D may be TRBD1 (5 bases). CDR1 is SEHNR, CDR2 FQNEAQ, per germline (reference sequence). The V end was cut by 5 bases, the J end by 1 base, with 20 bases between. The CDR3 spans 17 residues. Here the CDR3 reads CASSPRGGLDGNYGYTF. CDR3 nucleotides: TGTGCCAGCAGCCCAAGGGGCGGCTTGGATGGTAACTATGGCTACACCTTC.

This clonotype was recorded a few times. This rearrangement joins TRBV5-1 to TRBJ1-1, with D uncertain. V gave up 4 bases and J gave up 5 bases, with 15 bases separating them. Per the germline V gene, CDR1 is SGHRS and CDR2 is YFSETQ. The CDR3 has 14 residues. The CDR3 region is CASSKTAFGTEAFF. The CDR3 nucleotides read TGCGCCAGCAGCAAGACCGCCTTCGGGACTGAAGCTTTCTTT.

This chain joins TRBV11-2 and TRBJ2-5; D gene uncertain. The CDR3 length is 11 residues. V was pared by 4 bases and J by 7 bases, with 7 bases between. The germline CDR1 and CDR2 sequences are SGHAT and FQNNGV. The CDR3 DNA reads TGTGCCAGCAGCTCGCCCGGGACCCAGTACTTC. It encodes CASSSPGTQYF.

This clonotype was seen only a few times. V and J are TRBV7-9 and TRBJ2-7; possibly TRBD1 or TRBD2 for D (5 bases each). Germline loops: CDR1 SEHNR, CDR2 FQNEAQ (reference sequence). The CDR3 sequence is 16 residues long. V was pared by 9 bases and J by 0 bases, with 21 bases between. CDR3 nucleotides: TGTGCCAGTTCGCCGGGGAAGGGGCTTAGCTCCTACGAGCAGTACTTC. Translation gives CASSPGKGLSSYEQYF.

The chain couples TRBV28 to TRBJ1-2; TRBD1 agrees at 11 bases. V shed 6 bases and J 7 bases; nucleotides not matched to a gene: 7. The CDR3 sequence is 14 residues long. The V gene's germline CDR1 is MDHEN and CDR2 SYDVKM. CDR3 nucleotide sequence: TGTGCCAGCAGCTCTCCGGGACAGGGGGGTGGCTACACCTTC. It is translated as CASSSPGQGGGYTF.

The chain employs TRBV29-1 and TRBJ2-7; 10 bases are shared with TRBD1. The CDR3 loop spans 13 amino acids. Germline V gene sequence: CDR1 SQVTM, CDR2 ANQGSEA. The V segment lost 7 bases and the J segment 4 bases; nucleotides outside the gene matches: 7. CDR3 amino acids: CSGGQGVSYEQYF. CDR3 coding DNA: TGCAGCGGTGGACAGGGGGTTTCTTACGAGCAGTACTTC.

This clonotype was seen only once. This chain joins TRBV20-1 and TRBJ2-3; 7 bases agree with TRBD2. The germline CDR1 and CDR2 sequences are DFQATT and SNEGSKA (reference sequence). V lost 2 bases, J lost 8 bases, and 4 bases stayed unmatched. The CDR3 loop spans 12 amino acids. The CDR3: CSARQASGTQYF. DNA for the CDR3: TGCAGTGCTAGACAGGCTAGCGGTACGCAGTATTTT.

Only one count was recorded for this clonotype. This chain connects TRBV20-1 to TRBJ2-5; TRBD2 matches 9 bases. The CDR3 is 14 amino acids. From germline, CDR1 is DFQATT and CDR2 SNEGSKA (reference sequence). The J segment lost 1 base and the V segment lost 6 bases, leaving 6 bases of the junction unmatched. The CDR3 here is CSAPSGGTQETQYF. Written as DNA, the CDR3 is TGCAGTGCACCCAGCGGGGGGACCCAAGAGACCCAGTACTTC.

CDR3 sequence: CSAVGGVSQETQYF. The CDR3 nucleotides are TGCAGTGCCGTCGGGGGGGTATCACAAGAGACCCAGTACTTC. The chain combines TRBV20-1 with TRBJ2-5; TRBD2 aligns across 8 bases. The CDR3 is 14 residues long. From germline, CDR1 is DFQATT and CDR2 SNEGSKA (reference sequence). V shed 6 bases and J 2 bases; nucleotides not matched to a gene: 8.

V gene TRBV29-1 combines with J gene TRBJ2-7, with TRBD1 identical over 10 bases. This CDR3 is built from 14 residues. In germline, CDR1 is SQVTM, CDR2 ANQGSEA. J was trimmed by 6 bases and V by 6 bases; bases with no gene match: 11. The CDR3 DNA reads as TGCAGCGTCCCGGGGACAGGGGTAGGGGGCGAGCAGTACTTC. It encodes CSVPGTGVGGEQYF.

The CDR3 region has the DNA TGCAGCGTTGATGAGGGGCACAGGGGGGGCAACACTGAAGCTTTCTTT. It yields the protein CSVDEGHRGGNTEAFF. The chain carries TRBV29-1 and TRBJ1-1; TRBD1 matches 8 bases. CDR1 SQVTM and CDR2 ANQGSEA come from the germline V gene. The V segment lost 3 bases and the J segment 2 bases; nucleotides outside the gene matches: 11. The CDR3 has 16 amino acids.

J is TRBJ2-1 and V is TRBV9; D could derive from TRBD1 or TRBD2 (6 bases each). V gave up 0 bases and J gave up 5 bases, with 12 bases separating them. The CDR3 is made up of 15 amino acids. Per germline, CDR1 SGDLS and CDR2 YYNGEE. CDR3 protein: CASSVGGTTHNEQFF. The CDR3 coding sequence is TGTGCCAGCAGCGTAGGCGGGACAACCCACAATGAGCAGTTCTTC. The whole variable domain, remainder taken from reference TRBV9 and TRBJ2-1, is DSGVTQTPKHLITATGQRVTLRCSPRSGDLSVYWYQQSLDQGLQFLIQYYNGEERAKGNILERFSAQQFPDLHSELNLSSLELGDSALYFCASSVGGTTHNEQFFGPGTRLTVL.

V is TRBV30 and J is TRBJ1-3; no definite D call. V was cut by 2 bases and J by 7 bases, with 9 bases left in between. Germline CDR1 is GTSNPN and CDR2 is SVGIG (reference sequence). CDR3 length: 12 amino acids. The CDR3 loop is CAWSITGNTIYF. The CDR3 coding sequence is TGTGCCTGGAGTATAACGGGGAACACCATATATTTT.

This clonotype was seen once. The chain recombines TRBV6-2 or TRBV6-3 with TRBJ2-2; no definite D call. The CDR3 sequence is 17 residues long. The germline V gene encodes CDR1 MNHEY and CDR2 SVGEGT. The V gene lost 3 bases and the J gene lost 1 base, with 15 bases spanning the gap. As DNA, the CDR3 is TGTGCCAGCAGTTATCCGCCGCGACCACTGAACACCGGGGAGCTGTTTTTT. Protein sequence: CASSYPPRPLNTGELFF.

This clonotype was observed once. The V gene is TRBV27, the J gene TRBJ2-7; 9 nucleotides align to TRBD1. Germline CDR1 is MNHEY and CDR2 is SMNVEV (reference sequence). The CDR3 has 14 residues. V shed 5 bases and J 2 bases; nucleotides not matched to a gene: 4. CDR3 amino acids: CASSIQGAAYEQYF. DNA for the CDR3: TGTGCCAGCAGTATACAGGGGGCCGCCTACGAGCAGTACTTC.

This chain links TRBV20-1 with TRBJ1-6; weak D call: TRBD1 (5 bases). V dropped 5 bases and J dropped 7 bases, with 15 bases sitting between them. Germline V gene data show CDR1 as DFQATT and CDR2 as SNEGSKA (reference sequence). This CDR3 spans 14 amino acids. The CDR3 region is CSAPAGDVNSPLHF. In nucleotides, the CDR3 is TGCAGTGCTCCCGCGGGGGACGTGAATTCACCCCTCCACTTT.

The chain uses TRBV5-4 and TRBJ1-2; 12 bases map to TRBD1. Trimming cost V 0 bases and J 7 bases; bases outside gene matches: 7. The CDR3 totals 16 residues. Germline CDR1 reads SGHNT; CDR2 reads YYREEE (reference sequence). The CDR3 DNA is TGTGCCAGCAGCTTGGCCGGGGGGGACAGGGGGCTTGGCTACACCTTC. This translates into CASSLAGGDRGLGYTF.

This rearrangement joins TRBV24-1 to TRBJ1-2; D not certain. V lost 12 bases to trimming and J lost 0 bases, with 16 bases between them. Per the germline V gene, CDR1 is KGHDR and CDR2 is SFDVKD. The CDR3 contains 14 residues. CDR3 protein: CAAAGALANYGYTF. Here the CDR3 DNA reads TGTGCCGCCGCGGGAGCTTTAGCTAACTATGGCTACACCTTC.

The chain is built from TRBV7-2 and TRBJ2-7, with no clear D. CDR3 size: 13 residues. CDR1 is SGHTA and CDR2 is FQGNSA in the germline V gene. Trimming took off 4 bases at V and 2 bases at J, with 9 bases between the two ends. This CDR3 is CASSYGPTYEQYV. The CDR3 bases are TGTGCCAGCAGCTACGGACCGACCTACGAGCAGTACGTC.

The table lists this clonotype with a count of one. V gene TRBV13 combines with J gene TRBJ2-3, with D tentatively TRBD2 (6 bases). V lost 5 bases and J lost 1, with 16 bases in between. In germline, CDR1 is PRHDT, CDR2 FYEKMQ (reference sequence). The CDR3 sequence is 16 residues long. The CDR3 reads CASSPRLGLGTDTQYF. The CDR3 DNA sequence: TGTGCCAGCAGCCCTCGACTAGGCCTCGGCACAGATACGCAGTATTTT.

The chain links TRBV7-9 to TRBJ1-1; TRBD1 is a possible D gene (5 bases). The V end was cut by 2 bases, the J end by 4 bases, with 17 bases between. Germline V gene data show CDR1 as SEHNR and CDR2 as FQNEAQ (reference sequence). CDR3 length: 16 amino acids. The CDR3 loop reads CASSLFRVDGGTEAFF. CDR3 nucleotides: TGTGCCAGCAGCTTATTTCGGGTCGACGGGGGCACTGAAGCTTTCTTT.

This chain connects TRBV7-9 to TRBJ1-3, with a possible D match to TRBD1 (5 bases). CDR3 length: 16 residues. Trimming pared 2 bases from V and 1 base from J, leaving 12 bases between. Germline V lookup: CDR1 SEHNR, CDR2 FQNEAQ (reference sequence). CDR3: CASSLSDSISGNTIYF. CDR3 sequence (DNA): TGTGCCAGCAGCTTATCAGACAGCATATCTGGAAACACCATATATTTT.

This clonotype was observed a single time. The V gene is TRBV25-1, the J gene TRBJ1-1; 7 positions match TRBD1. The CDR3 loop spans 13 amino acids. Germline CDR1 is MGHDK and CDR2 is SYGVNS. The J segment lost 2 bases and the V segment lost 7 bases, leaving 4 bases of the junction unmatched. CDR3 bases: TGTGCCAGCATCGGACAGGTAAACACTGAAGCTTTCTTT. Translation gives CASIGQVNTEAFF.

The chain combines TRBV30 with TRBJ1-2; TRBD1 matches 9 bases. Losses at the gene ends were 2 bases for V and 7 bases for J; bases not matched to a gene: 8. The germline V gene has CDR1 GTSNPN and CDR2 SVGIG (reference sequence). The CDR3 loop spans 14 amino acids. The chain's CDR3 is CAWSRGQGFGGYTF. CDR3 bases: TGTGCCTGGAGTAGAGGACAGGGGTTCGGTGGCTACACCTTC.

The rearrangement links TRBV5-1 to TRBJ1-2, with 8 positions matching TRBD1. This CDR3 has 15 residues. The germline gives CDR1 SGHRS, CDR2 YFSETQ. The trim removed 3 bases at V and 2 bases at J, leaving 6 bases unmatched. CDR3 DNA: TGCGCCAGCAGCTGGGGCGGGACAGGCAACTATGGCTACACCTTC. Translating gives CASSWGGTGNYGYTF.

The rearrangement joins TRBV9 to TRBJ2-2; 10 nucleotides agree with TRBD2. J gave up 5 bases and V 0 bases, and 10 bases lay outside the gene matches. Germline V CDR1 and CDR2: SGDLS, YYNGEE. The CDR3 has 18 residues. Written as DNA, the CDR3 is TGTGCCAGCAGCGTAGAATTGCGGCTAGCGGGGGATACCGGGGAGCTGTTTTTT. Translated: CASSVELRLAGDTGELFF.

In its sample, this clonotype was seen once. J is TRBJ1-1 and V is TRBV5-1; no reliable D call. This CDR3 region has 14 residues. Trimming stripped 0 bases from V and 0 bases from J, with 6 bases between. Germline V gene data show CDR1 as SGHRS and CDR2 as YFSETQ. The CDR3 region is CASSLASLNTEAFF. CDR3 nucleotides: TGCGCCAGCAGCTTGGCCTCGTTGAACACTGAAGCTTTCTTT.

This chain uses TRBV2 with TRBJ1-5; D is perhaps TRBD1 (5 bases). The length of the CDR3 is 14 residues. V was shortened by 3 bases and J by 4 bases, with 10 bases between the two germline ends. Germline-derived CDR1 and CDR2 are SNHLY and FYNNEI. CDR3 nucleotides: TGTGCCAGCAGTGAGGGACGGATAAATCAGCCCCAGCATTTT. This codes for CASSEGRINQPQHF.

The chain recombines TRBV5-1 with TRBJ1-1, with a weak D call TRBD1 (5 bases). Germline V lookup: CDR1 SGHRS, CDR2 YFSETQ. The CDR3 runs to 16 residues. The ends were cut back, 0 bases at V and 2 bases at J, with 14 bases in the middle. The CDR3 DNA follows: TGCGCCAGCAGCTTGGAAACCCAGGGACCCAACACTGAAGCTTTCTTT. Translating it yields CASSLETQGPNTEAFF.

J is TRBJ2-7 and V is TRBV28; D is unclear. This CDR3 is built from 14 residues. V was trimmed by 5 bases and J by 6 bases, leaving 17 bases between them. CDR1 and CDR2 (germline): MDHEN, SYDVKM. In DNA, the CDR3 is TGTGCCAGCAGTCTCGACCTACGGTTTGTCGAGCAGTACGTC. Its translation is CASSLDLRFVEQYV.